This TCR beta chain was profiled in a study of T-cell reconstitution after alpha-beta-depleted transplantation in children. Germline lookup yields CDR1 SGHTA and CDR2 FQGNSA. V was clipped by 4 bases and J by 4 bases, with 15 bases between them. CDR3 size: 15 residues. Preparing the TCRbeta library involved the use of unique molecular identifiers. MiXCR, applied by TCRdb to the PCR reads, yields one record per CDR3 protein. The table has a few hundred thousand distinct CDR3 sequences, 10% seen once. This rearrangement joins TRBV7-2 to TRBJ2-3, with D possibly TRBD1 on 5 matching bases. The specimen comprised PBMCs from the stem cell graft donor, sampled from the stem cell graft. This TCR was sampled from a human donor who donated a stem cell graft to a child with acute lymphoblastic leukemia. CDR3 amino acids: CASSSRPRGADTQYF. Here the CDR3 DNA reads TGTGCCAGCAGCTCCCGGCCAAGGGGTGCAGATACGCAGTATTTT.